This TCR beta chain was obtained from a study of shared clonotypes between healthy human individuals. On the study more broadly: For every donor, three CD4 naive, three CD4 memory, two CD8 naive and one CD8 memory plates were used.

CDR1 is MDHEN, CDR2 SYDVKM, per germline. The V end was cut by 6 bases, the J end by 3 bases, with 12 bases between. The CDR3 consists of 13 residues. This was a deep-level run. The assay was immunoSEQ multiplex PCR, and TCRdb's table has in-frame clones only and misses some. Found here are about 2.3 million clones, 90% to 95% of them singletons; the top ten hold 0.39%. The chain couples TRBV28 to TRBJ2-7, with a possible D match to TRBD2 (5 bases). The sequenced material came from naive CD4+ T cells from PBMCs. Subset given: CD45RA+ positively selected. This clonotype was sampled from a man aged 18 to 29 in good health. Some clones in this sample may be carry-over from other donors' samples. CDR3 protein: CASSNTEVYEQYF. The CDR3 bases are TGTGCCAGCAGCAATACGGAGGTCTACGAGCAGTACTTC.